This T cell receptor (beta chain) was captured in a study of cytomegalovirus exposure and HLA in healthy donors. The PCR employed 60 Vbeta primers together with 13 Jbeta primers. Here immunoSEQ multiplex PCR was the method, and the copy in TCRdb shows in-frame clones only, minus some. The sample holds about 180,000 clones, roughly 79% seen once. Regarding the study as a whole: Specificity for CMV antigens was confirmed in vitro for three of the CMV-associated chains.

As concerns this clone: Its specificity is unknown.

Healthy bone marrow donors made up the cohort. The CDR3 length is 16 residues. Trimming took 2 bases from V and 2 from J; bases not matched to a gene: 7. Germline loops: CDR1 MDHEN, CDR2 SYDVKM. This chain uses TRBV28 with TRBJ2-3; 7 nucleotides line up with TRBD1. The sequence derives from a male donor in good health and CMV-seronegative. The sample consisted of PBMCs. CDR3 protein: CASSLIVRGNTDTQYF. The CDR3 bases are TGTGCCAGCAGTTTAATTGTCAGGGGGAACACAGATACGCAGTATTTT.